This TCR beta chain was documented in a study of shared clonotypes between healthy human individuals. Turning to the study itself: Per donor, three plates held CD4 naive cells, three held CD4 memory, two held CD8 naive and one held CD8 memory. Overall study results and limits: At large depth, rarefaction still showed sorted-subset sequencing to be incomplete. Clonotypes not shared had lower generation probabilities than those common to all four donors.

Notes on this clone: Its antigen is not known.

V gave up 3 bases and J gave up 3 bases; unmatched junction bases: 4. The CDR3 runs to 16 residues. Per the germline V gene, CDR1 is SGHVS and CDR2 is FNYEAQ. Memory CD4+ cells were the fraction left after CD45RA+ naive selection. Method: immunoSEQ multiplex PCR; TCRdb's copy keeps in-frame clones and lacks some. The sample consists of more than 1.2 million clones, around 98.5% of them appearing once. This TCR came from a man aged 25-45 years in good health. The source material was naive CD4+ T cells sorted from blood. Noted subset: CD45RA+ positively selected. The chain links TRBV7-6 to TRBJ1-3; the match to TRBD1 covers 11 bases. In DNA, the CDR3 is TGTGCCAGCAGCTTCTCCGGGACAGGGGGTGGAAACACCATATATTTT. Its protein is CASSFSGTGGGNTIYF.